The entry below describes one TCR beta chain. This specimen belongs to a study of shared T cell receptors in the human thymus. The germline V and J ends were trimmed by 1 base and 7 bases, with 10 bases remaining between them. CDR1 is LNHNV and CDR2 is YYDKDF in the germline V gene (reference sequence). The CDR3 length is 13 residues. TCRdb keeps only in-frame clones here, not all; method: immunoSEQ multiplex PCR. Among hundreds of thousands of clones listed, about 95% were seen once. The TCR was taken from a human donor. The sequenced material came from thymocytes. The chain recombines TRBV15 with TRBJ1-2, with a weak D call TRBD1 (5 bases). CDR3 region: CATSRVSTAGYTF. The CDR3 DNA reads TGTGCCACCAGCAGAGTTTCGACAGCTGGCTACACCTTC.